The TCR beta chain under discussion was sequenced for a study of cytomegalovirus exposure and HLA in healthy donors. The study's findings and limits: Roughly uniform sequencing depth across donors was assumed, possibly incorrectly. In an earlier analysis, about 87% or about 30%: the productive usage of most TCR beta V segments.

Worth noting for this clone: What it recognizes is unknown.

Primers: 60 Vbeta forward and 13 Jbeta reverse. The table came from immunoSEQ multiplex PCR; TCRdb's copy has only in-frame clones and leaves some out. The sample yields 120,000 or so clones, under 90% seen once. Healthy donors of bone marrow made up the group. V lost 7 bases to trimming and J lost 6 bases, with 17 bases between them. The CDR3 length is 13 residues. Germline CDR1 SQVTM, CDR2 ANQGSEA. This receptor was obtained from a woman in her thirties or forties in good health and CMV-seropositive. Input material: PBMCs. V is TRBV29-1 and J is TRBJ2-3; possible D gene TRBD1, 5 bases. The CDR3 loop reads CSGLGQGWDTQYF. Here the CDR3 DNA reads TGCAGCGGCCTCGGGCAGGGCTGGGATACGCAGTATTTT.